The next 32 T cell receptor beta chains were all read from a single sample in a study of T cell responses to AZD1222 COVID-19 vaccine. Data came from immunoSEQ multiplex PCR; TCRdb stores just in-frame clones and leaves some out. The data show about 110,000 clones, approximately 89% seen once. Sequences were derived from peripheral blood, sampled on day 0 of MenACWY control vaccination. These receptors were collected from an adult in good health.

The rearrangement links TRBV19 to TRBJ2-1, with 7 bases aligning to TRBD2. This CDR3 comprises 15 residues. V lost 5 bases, J lost 0 bases, and 4 bases stayed unmatched. Per the germline V gene, CDR1 is LNHDA and CDR2 is SQIVND (reference sequence). The CDR3 region has the DNA TGTGCCAGTAGTCCCAGCGGGAACTCCTACAATGAGCAGTTCTTC. It codes for CASSPSGNSYNEQFF.

The chain carries TRBV5-4 and TRBJ1-1, with a tentative D call TRBD1 (6 bases). V was clipped by 1 base and J by 5 bases, with 12 bases between them. The CDR3 extends over 14 amino acids. Germline-derived CDR1 and CDR2 are SGHNT and YYREEE (reference sequence). CDR3 amino acids: CASSLQGTTTEAFF. The DNA of the CDR3 is TGTGCCAGCAGCTTGCAGGGGACAACGACTGAAGCTTTCTTT.

The chain employs TRBV6-2 or TRBV6-3 and TRBJ2-4, with D possibly being TRBD1 (5 bases). Per the germline V gene, CDR1 is MNHEY and CDR2 is SVGEGT. V was clipped by 2 bases and J by 11 bases, with 13 bases between them. CDR3 length: 13 residues. CDR3 protein: CASSYPGHSVQYF. The CDR3, as DNA: TGTGCCAGCAGTTACCCCGGACACTCGGTTCAGTACTTC.

The chain recombines TRBV15 with TRBJ1-2, with D perhaps TRBD1 (5 bases). CDR3 length equals 15 residues. Deletions cut 5 bases from V and 4 bases from J, with 17 bases between. Germline CDR1 LNHNV, CDR2 YYDKDF (reference sequence). CDR3 sequence: CATSAQRQSFYGYTF. The DNA of the CDR3 is TGTGCCACCAGCGCGCAACGACAGAGCTTCTATGGCTACACCTTC.

The gene calls are TRBV7-3 and TRBJ2-6; D is unresolved. Trimming stripped 5 bases from V and 8 bases from J, with 13 bases between. From germline, CDR1 is SGHTA and CDR2 FQGTGA. CDR3 length equals 14 residues. CDR3: CASSPTPASNVLTF. For the CDR3, the DNA is TGTGCCAGCAGCCCAACCCCGGCGTCCAACGTCCTGACTTTC.

The chain combines TRBV12-3 or TRBV12-4 with TRBJ1-6; D is perhaps TRBD1 (5 bases). The CDR3 has 13 amino acids. Trimming pared 6 bases from V and 8 bases from J, leaving 11 bases between. Written as DNA, the CDR3 is TGTGCCAGCAGGTCCGAAGGGGATTCACCCCTCCACTTT. Encoded protein: CASRSEGDSPLHF.

This clone was detected once. V gene TRBV5-1 combines with J gene TRBJ2-7; 7 bases agree with TRBD1. Per germline, CDR1 SGHRS and CDR2 YFSETQ. The CDR3 is 14 amino acids. Germline trimming cut 4 bases from V and 2 bases from J; bases unmatched to any gene: 6. CDR3 in DNA: TGCGCCAGCAGCACAGGACAGGCCCCCTACGAGCAGTACTTC. Translation: CASSTGQAPYEQYF.

This chain joins TRBV19 and TRBJ1-2; 9 nucleotides align to TRBD1. J lost 6 bases, V lost 5 bases, and 13 bases had no gene match. Germline CDR1 reads LNHDA; CDR2 reads SQIVND (reference sequence). This CDR3 has 16 amino acids. The CDR3, as DNA: TGTGCCAGTAGTCCCACCGGGACAGGGTATGCGGATGGCTACACCTTC. This encodes CASSPTGTGYADGYTF.

V is TRBV7-2 and J is TRBJ1-1; D gene unclear. The CDR3 covers 12 residues. CDR1 and CDR2 from the germline V gene are SGHTA and FQGNSA. V was cut by 5 bases and J by 8 bases, with 12 bases left in between. The CDR3 bases are TGTGCCAGCAGCCCACGACTCGCGGAAGCTTTCTTT. Encoded protein: CASSPRLAEAFF.

The chain employs TRBV19 and TRBJ2-1; D may be TRBD1 (5 bases). Trimming removed 4 bases at V and 10 bases at J, with 14 bases between. CDR1 LNHDA and CDR2 SQIVND come from the germline V gene (reference sequence). The CDR3 runs to 13 residues. The CDR3 coding sequence is TGTGCCAGTAGTACCAGAACAGGCCCGGAGCAGTTCTTC. Translated, it gives CASSTRTGPEQFF.

The rearrangement uses TRBV28 and TRBJ1-6; the D is unclear. Germline V gives CDR1 MDHEN, CDR2 SYDVKM. CDR3 length: 15 amino acids. V lost 6 bases and J lost 5, with 14 bases in between. The CDR3 nucleotides read TGTGCCAGCAGCCGGGCCGGCTTAAATAATTCACCCCTCCACTTT. Its protein is CASSRAGLNNSPLHF.

V usage is TRBV9 and J usage is TRBJ2-3; D gene ambiguous. The V and J ends lost 3 bases and 3 bases respectively, with 5 bases between them. Germline V gene data show CDR1 as SGDLS and CDR2 as YYNGEE. This CDR3 contains 12 residues. This CDR3 reads CASSALTDTQYF. The CDR3 DNA reads as TGTGCCAGCAGCGCCCTAACAGATACGCAGTATTTT.

J is TRBJ2-7 and V is TRBV5-4; weak D call: TRBD2 (5 bases). CDR1 and CDR2 from the germline V gene are SGHNT and YYREEE (reference sequence). CDR3 length equals 16 residues. The germline V and J ends were trimmed by 4 bases and 3 bases, with 20 bases remaining between them. CDR3 in amino acids: CASSPAPGVGGYEQYF. CDR3 nucleotide sequence: TGTGCCAGCAGCCCCGCCCCCGGGGTGGGTGGCTACGAGCAGTACTTC.

This chain joins TRBV4-3 and TRBJ2-5; D gene unclear. V was pared by 4 bases and J by 0 bases, with 6 bases between. The CDR3 spans 13 residues. Germline CDR1 is LGHNA and CDR2 is YSLEER. CDR3 nucleotides: TGCGCCAGCAGCCTAACACACCAAGAGACCCAGTACTTC. Its protein is CASSLTHQETQYF.

The chain carries TRBV2 and TRBJ1-5, with D maybe TRBD1 (5 bases). Germline-derived CDR1 and CDR2 are SNHLY and FYNNEI. V lost 6 bases, J lost 2 bases, and 14 bases lay in between. The CDR3 is made up of 15 amino acids. CDR3 sequence: CASRDQGRGNQPQHF. As DNA, the CDR3 is TGTGCCAGCAGGGACCAGGGTAGGGGCAATCAGCCCCAGCATTTT.

DNA for the CDR3: TGTGCCAGTAGTCCCCAGCGGGGGGGTAAATACAATGAGCAGTTCTTC. Residues: CASSPQRGGKYNEQFF. The genes are TRBV19 and TRBJ2-1; the match to TRBD2 covers 10 bases. Looked up from germline, CDR1 is LNHDA and CDR2 is SQIVND (reference sequence). The trim removed 5 bases at V and 4 bases at J, leaving 8 bases unmatched. CDR3 length: 16 amino acids.

V usage is TRBV5-1 and J usage is TRBJ2-3, with 8 bases matching TRBD2. The CDR3 loop spans 14 amino acids. Per the germline V gene, CDR1 is SGHRS and CDR2 is YFSETQ. V trimming: 4 bases; J trimming: 6 bases; junction bases outside the gene matches: 7. CDR3 nucleotides: TGCGCCAGCAGCGTGGGACTAGTGTTTGATACGCAGTATTTT. Translating gives CASSVGLVFDTQYF.

The rearrangement uses TRBV10-1 and TRBJ1-1; 8 nucleotides match TRBD1. The CDR3 covers 16 residues. Germline trimming cut 2 bases from V and 1 base from J; bases unmatched to any gene: 6. Germline V gene data show CDR1 as WNHNN and CDR2 as SYGVQD (reference sequence). CDR3 region: CASSEASGTGNTEAFF. DNA of the CDR3: TGCGCCAGCAGTGAGGCATCCGGGACAGGGAACACTGAAGCTTTCTTT.

The table lists this clone with a count of one. The rearrangement links TRBV28 to TRBJ2-7, with D possibly called TRBD1 or TRBD2 (5 bases each). Per germline, CDR1 MDHEN and CDR2 SYDVKM. V was pared by 6 bases and J by 9 bases, with 18 bases between. CDR3 length: 13 amino acids. The CDR3 is CASSLRDPSAQYF. Written as DNA, the CDR3 is TGTGCCAGCAGCCTACGGGACCCCTCCGCGCAGTACTTC.

The chain is built from TRBV27 and TRBJ1-4, with D possibly being TRBD1 (5 bases). Germline loops: CDR1 MNHEY, CDR2 SMNVEV (reference sequence). Trimming pared 5 bases from V and 8 bases from J, leaving 15 bases between. CDR3 length equals 14 residues. The CDR3, as DNA: TGTGCCAGCAGTCTCGGTGGAGGGGACGAAAAACTGTTTTTT. This codes for CASSLGGGDEKLFF.

The chain links TRBV6-5 to TRBJ1-3; D possibly corresponds to TRBD1 (6 bases). The V gene lost 7 bases and the J gene lost 6 bases, with 19 bases spanning the gap. CDR1 and CDR2 (germline): MNHEY, SVGAGI. The CDR3 totals 15 residues. CDR3 in amino acids: CASKIKEEGENTIYF. The CDR3 DNA reads as TGTGCCAGCAAAATCAAGGAAGAGGGGGAAAACACCATATATTTT.

The J gene is TRBJ1-4, the V gene TRBV4-1; D unclear. The V gene lost 6 bases and the J gene lost 0 bases, with 11 bases spanning the gap. The CDR3 sequence is 15 residues long. Germline values: CDR1 MGHRA, CDR2 YSYEKL. CDR3 sequence: CASRRFHATNEKLFF. The CDR3 region has the DNA TGCGCCAGCAGACGATTCCATGCAACTAATGAAAAACTGTTTTTT.

The chain uses TRBV4-1 and TRBJ1-4; a weak D match, TRBD1 (6 bases). Trimming removed 0 bases from V and 7 bases from J, with 15 bases in between. Germline V gene lookup returns CDR1 MGHRA and CDR2 YSYEKL. This CDR3 contains 16 residues. In nucleotides, the CDR3 is TGCGCCAGCAGCCAAGATTTCAGGGGCGAGAGTGAAAAACTGTTTTTT. This gives the protein CASSQDFRGESEKLFF.

This clone was seen only once. V usage is TRBV9 and J usage is TRBJ1-6, with D perhaps TRBD1 (6 bases). Per germline, CDR1 SGDLS and CDR2 YYNGEE. This CDR3 is 18 amino acids long. The V end lost 3 bases, the J end lost 4 bases, and 20 bases lay between the germline ends. The CDR3 reads CASSGSGMGGAYNSPLHF. The CDR3 coding sequence is TGTGCCAGCAGCGGAAGCGGGATGGGGGGGGCTTATAATTCACCCCTCCACTTT.

The rearrangement joins TRBV5-1 to TRBJ2-3; 10 bases match TRBD2. Germline CDR1 SGHRS, CDR2 YFSETQ. V shed 2 bases, J shed 0 bases, and the junction held 6 bases outside the gene matches. CDR3 length: 17 residues. The DNA of the CDR3 is TGCGCCAGCAGCTTACCTAGCGGGGGAGGAAGCACAGATACGCAGTATTTT. Residues: CASSLPSGGGSTDTQYF. Variable domain in full (rest from reference TRBV5-1 and TRBJ2-3): KAGVTQTPRYLIKTRGQQVTLSCSPISGHRSVSWYQQTPGQGLQFLFEYFSETQRNKGNFPGRFSGRQFSNSRSEMNVSTLELGDSALYLCASSLPSGGGSTDTQYFGPGTRLTVL.

A note on this clone: A much larger clonotype is one base distant, so this may be a read error. The rearrangement links TRBV6-4 to TRBJ2-1; 11 bases agree with TRBD2. The CDR3 is made up of 15 amino acids. Germline CDR1 MRHNA, CDR2 SNTAGT. The CDR3 DNA reads TGTACCAGCAGTGACTCTAGCGGGGGGTACAATGAGCAGTTCTTC. It translates to CTSSDSSGGYNEQFF.

The gene calls are TRBV19 and TRBJ1-1, with 8 positions matching TRBD1. V shed 8 bases, J shed 0 bases, and the junction held 8 bases outside the gene matches. This CDR3 is 15 amino acids long. Looked up from germline, CDR1 is LNHDA and CDR2 is SQIVND (reference sequence). The CDR3 protein is CASCRDRHMNTEAFF. The CDR3 nucleotides read TGTGCCAGTTGCCGGGACAGGCACATGAACACTGAAGCTTTCTTT.

This rearrangement joins TRBV21-1 to TRBJ1-5; the table's D call TRBD1 went unverified against the DNA. TRBV21-1 is labeled a pseudogene. The CDR3 spans 17 residues. In nucleotides, the CDR3 is TGTGCCAGCAGCCACCGGGACAGGGCCCTAGACTTGCAGCCCCAGCATTTT. This codes for CASSHRDRALDLQPQHF.

The chain combines TRBV7-2 with TRBJ2-1; D remains ambiguous. The CDR3 is made up of 16 amino acids. Germline CDR1 and CDR2: SGHTA and FQGNSA. V lost 5 bases and J lost 2, with 16 bases in between. The DNA for the CDR3 is TGTGCCAGCAGCCCCCATGGCCCAACCACCTACAATGAGCAGTTCTTC. Amino acids: CASSPHGPTTYNEQFF. Using reference TRBV7-2 and TRBJ2-1 for the parts outside the CDR3, the full variable domain is GAGVSQSPSNKVTEKGKDVELRCDPISGHTALYWYRQSLGQGLEFLIYFQGNSAPDKSGLPSDRFSAERTGGSVSTLTIQRTQQEDSAVYLCASSPHGPTTYNEQFFGPGTRLTVL.

The rearrangement uses TRBV2 and TRBJ1-1; a possible D gene is TRBD1 (5 bases). CDR3 length: 13 amino acids. Deletions cut 6 bases from V and 5 bases from J, with 13 bases between. The germline V gene has CDR1 SNHLY and CDR2 FYNNEI. The CDR3 DNA reads as TGTGCCAGCAGGCATCAGGGAAGGACTGAAGCTTTCTTT. This gives the protein CASRHQGRTEAFF.

The chain uses TRBV4-2 and TRBJ2-3; 10 nucleotides align to TRBD2. This CDR3 is 16 amino acids long. The V gene's germline CDR1 is LGHNA and CDR2 YNFKEQ. Trimming removed 0 bases from V and 1 base from J; junction bases left unmatched: 1. In DNA, the CDR3 is TGTGCCAGCAGCCAAGATCTAGCGGGGGGCACAGATACGCAGTATTTT. It encodes CASSQDLAGGTDTQYF.

Only one count was recorded for this clone. The chain is built from TRBV2 and TRBJ1-3; 9 nucleotides agree with TRBD1. The trim removed 5 bases at V and 0 bases at J, leaving 8 bases unmatched. Germline V gives CDR1 SNHLY, CDR2 FYNNEI. The CDR3 covers 17 residues. CDR3 in amino acids: CASSTIWTGASGNTIYF. The CDR3 DNA follows: TGTGCCAGCAGTACTATATGGACAGGGGCCTCTGGAAACACCATATATTTT.